Following are 13 T cell receptor beta chains from one sample sequenced in a study of T cell clonality in common variable immunodeficiency. The protocol was immunoSEQ multiplex PCR, while the TCRdb copy is restricted to in-frame clones and leaves out a portion. This sample has over 30,000 clones, each found more than once. Antigen specificity for these receptors is unknown. Points from the study as a whole: Reportedly, TCR beta sequences from common variable immunodeficiency showed fewer deletions and N-nucleotide insertions.

The sample consisted of peripheral blood mononuclear cells. The receptor set was obtained from a human donor with common variable immunodeficiency.

This clone was counted at least ten times. The CDR3 end is not reached by the read, which stops 3 residues before it; the germline J gene fills it in. This chain links TRBV7-8 with TRBJ2-1, with D perhaps TRBD2 (5 bases). Germline V gene lookup returns CDR1 SGHVS and CDR2 FQNEAQ. V shed 5 bases and J shed 0 bases, with 14 bases lying between them. This CDR3 spans 16 amino acids. CDR3 DNA (partial): TGTGCCAGCAGCCCATCAGCGGCGAGCTCCTACAATGAG. Translated, it gives CASSPSAASSYNE. The entire CDR3 sequence reads CASSPSAASSYNEQFF.

Turning to this clone: The CDR3 goes on 3 residues after the read ends, and that part is filled in from the germline J gene. This rearrangement joins TRBV7-2 to TRBJ1-2; 7 positions match TRBD1. V was clipped by 2 bases and J by 4 bases; unmatched bases: 7. Germline values: CDR1 SGHTA, CDR2 FQGNSA. The length of the CDR3 is 15 residues. The CDR3 spells CASSLSGTDGYGYTF. CDR3 bases read: TGTGCCAGCAGCTTATCCGGGACAGACGGCTATGGC.

Remarks on this clone: The sequence runs out 3 residues before the end of the CDR3; the remainder is reconstructed from the germline J gene. V is TRBV7-4 and J is TRBJ1-5; D is perhaps TRBD1 (6 bases). CDR3 length: 18 residues. CDR1 is SGHVT and CDR2 is SQSDAQ in the germline V gene. Between the trimmed V and J ends, which lost 5 bases and 0 bases, there was a span of 20 bases. The CDR3 DNA, read in part, is TGTGCCAGCAGCCTGAGACAGGACCCTCTTTATAGCAATCAGCCC. Translation: CASSLRQDPLYSNQP. The full CDR3 reads CASSLRQDPLYSNQPQHF.

This clone turned up a few times. The sequenced fragment ends 3 residues before the CDR3 boundary, so the rest is inferred from the germline J gene. V and J are TRBV6-4 and TRBJ2-3, with 8 bases fitting TRBD1. Trimming took 5 bases from V and 6 from J; bases not matched to a gene: 7. The CDR3 is 14 amino acids. In germline, CDR1 is MRHNA, CDR2 SNTAGT. The CDR3 is CASSYGRGRDTQYF. The sequenced part of the CDR3 DNA is TGTGCCAGCAGTTATGGCAGGGGGCGCGATACG.

This clone was picked up many times. The CDR3 goes on 3 residues after the read ends, and that part is filled in from the germline J gene. This chain uses TRBV29-1 with TRBJ2-7; the match to TRBD1 covers 8 bases. The germline gives CDR1 SQVTM, CDR2 ANQGSEA. This CDR3 spans 13 amino acids. Germline trimming cut 5 bases from V and 5 bases from J; bases unmatched to any gene: 8. The part of the CDR3 DNA that was read is TGCAGCGTTAGTTGGACAGGGTCCCACGAG. It encodes CSVSWTGSHE. The whole CDR3 sequence reads CSVSWTGSHEQYF.

Regarding this clone: The CDR3 extends 3 residues past the end of the read, so its final part is completed from the germline J gene. The V and J genes are TRBV19 and TRBJ1-2; D is ambiguous. Germline V gene sequence: CDR1 LNHDA, CDR2 SQIVND (reference sequence). The CDR3 is 15 residues long. V gave up 1 base and J gave up 4 bases, with 13 bases separating them. The CDR3 region is CASSIGADQPYGYTF. The CDR3 DNA, read in part, is TGTGCCAGTAGTATAGGGGCAGATCAACCCTATGGC.

This clone was detected ten times or more. CDR3 region: CASRGGGLAITGELFF. The sequenced part of the CDR3 DNA is TGTGCCAGCAGGGGAGGGGGACTAGCGATCACCGGGGAG. The chain links TRBV9 to TRBJ2-2; 10 nucleotides agree with TRBD2. The DNA ends 3 residues before the CDR3 does, and the rest of the CDR3 is filled in from the germline J gene. The trim removed 5 bases at V and 4 bases at J, leaving 8 bases unmatched. The CDR3 is 16 residues long. Germline V lookup: CDR1 SGDLS, CDR2 YYNGEE.

This clone was detected ten times or more. The CDR3 is cut off 3 residues early in the read; its end comes from the germline J gene. The chain carries TRBV7-9 and TRBJ2-3; 9 bases are shared with TRBD2. The CDR3 sequence is 15 residues long. From germline, CDR1 is SEHNR and CDR2 FQNEAQ (reference sequence). V shed 4 bases and J 5 bases; nucleotides not matched to a gene: 7. CDR3 DNA, as far as it was read: TGTGCCAGCAGCTCTAGCGGGAAAGGGAAAGATACG. Protein sequence: CASSSSGKGKDT. The whole CDR3 protein reads CASSSSGKGKDTQYF.

The sample holds a few counts of this clone. A far larger clone is off by one base, so a read error is likely. The read finishes 3 residues shy of the CDR3 end, and the germline J gene is used to complete it. This chain uses TRBV7-9 with TRBJ2-5, with 8 bases fitting TRBD1. Germline assignment: CDR1 SEHNR and CDR2 FQNEAQ (reference sequence). Unmatched junction bases numbered 6, after V lost 5 bases and J lost 4 bases. The length of the CDR3 is 14 residues. The sequenced CDR3 bases are TGTGCCAGCAGCCTTCAGGGGGCTCGAGAGACC. It yields the protein CASSLQGARET. The entire CDR3 is CASSLQGARETQYF.

In its sample, this clone was seen a few times. The read comes to an end 3 residues before the CDR3 does, leaving the germline J gene to fill in the end. The chain combines TRBV20-1 with TRBJ2-7; 10 nucleotides agree with TRBD2. Germline assignment: CDR1 DFQATT and CDR2 SNEGSKA (reference sequence). The ends lost 6 bases at V and 3 bases at J; junction bases unmatched: 8. The CDR3 has 14 amino acids. The DNA read from the CDR3 is TGCAGTGCAAGCGGACTAGCGGTGTTCTACGAG. Protein: CSASGLAVFYE. The full CDR3 protein reads CSASGLAVFYEQYF.

This clone was recorded a few times. The CDR3 end lies 3 residues beyond the end of the read and is filled in from the germline J gene. This rearrangement joins TRBV7-2 to TRBJ2-4; possible D gene TRBD1, 6 bases. Germline CDR1 SGHTA, CDR2 FQGNSA. CDR3 length: 13 amino acids. CDR3 sequence reads: CASSLDQGRRQYF. The sequenced part of the CDR3 DNA is TGTGCCAGCAGCTTAGATCAGGGGCGTCGT.

The table lists this clone with a few counts. The read terminates 3 residues before the CDR3 end, so the remaining end is supplied by the germline J gene. The rearrangement joins TRBV11-2 to TRBJ1-1; D may be TRBD1 (5 bases). The CDR3 runs 15 residues. Trimming removed 1 base from V and 2 bases from J, with 11 bases in between. Germline V gives CDR1 SGHAT, CDR2 FQNNGV. The CDR3 reads CASSLGVRVNTEAFF. CDR3 DNA (partial): TGTGCCAGCAGCTTAGGTGTCAGGGTAAACACTGAA.

In the case of this clone: Coverage ceases 3 residues before the CDR3 finishes, and the germline J gene fills in the end. V is TRBV30 and J is TRBJ1-5, with D unclear. In germline, CDR1 is GTSNPN, CDR2 SVGIG (reference sequence). Trimming pared 0 bases from V and 4 bases from J, leaving 7 bases between. The CDR3 spans 13 residues. The part of the CDR3 DNA that was read is TGTGCCTGGAGTGTAGAACAGAATCAGCCC. Translation gives CAWSVEQNQP. The full CDR3 is CAWSVEQNQPQHF.